The 15 T cell receptor beta chains reported below all come from one sample, sequenced in a study of cytomegalovirus exposure and HLA in healthy donors. The PCR made use of 60 Vbeta and 13 Jbeta primers. Using immunoSEQ multiplex PCR, the repertoire was profiled, and TCRdb retains in-frame clones only, with some absent. The repertoire consists of around 110,000 clones, with roughly 73% occurring once and the leading ten covering roughly 2.5%. Sequenced input: PBMCs. The receptors here all came from a man aged 40-55 years in good health and CMV-seronegative.

The rearrangement links TRBV4-2 to TRBJ2-6; D is perhaps TRBD1 (5 bases). Germline V gene lookup returns CDR1 LGHNA and CDR2 YNFKEQ. This CDR3 has 18 residues. V shed 5 bases and J shed 0 bases, with 17 bases lying between them. The CDR3 spells CASSDPEGAVSGANVLTF. The CDR3 DNA follows: TGTGCCAGCAGCGACCCGGAAGGGGCCGTCTCTGGGGCCAACGTCCTGACTTTC.

V is TRBV29-1 and J is TRBJ1-5, with 10 bases aligning to TRBD1. The length of the CDR3 is 13 residues. Germline V CDR1 and CDR2: SQVTM, ANQGSEA. V was pared by 6 bases and J by 3 bases, with 2 bases of the junction left unmatched. The chain's CDR3 is CSVRQGANQPQHF. The CDR3 DNA is TGCAGCGTCCGACAGGGGGCCAATCAGCCCCAGCATTTT.

The V and J genes are TRBV19 and TRBJ2-1; TRBD1 matches at 12 bases. The CDR3 runs 18 residues. CDR1 and CDR2 (germline): LNHDA, SQIVND (reference sequence). Trimming cost V 7 bases and J 6 bases; bases outside gene matches: 16. The CDR3 loop reads CASMRRLGGGQGANEQFF. The CDR3 DNA sequence: TGTGCCAGTATGAGGCGGCTGGGGGGGGGACAGGGGGCCAATGAGCAGTTCTTC. The full variable domain, in which reference TRBV19 and TRBJ2-1 provide the parts outside the CDR3, is DGGITQSPKYLFRKEGQNVTLSCEQNLNHDAMYWYRQDPGQGLRLIYYSQIVNDFQKGDIAEGYSVSREKKESFPLTVTSAQKNPTAFYLCASMRRLGGGQGANEQFFGPGTRLTVL.

The genes are TRBV7-9 and TRBJ1-2; D gene unclear. Trimming took 3 bases from V and 1 from J, leaving 12 bases between them. Germline CDR1 reads SEHNR; CDR2 reads FQNEAQ (reference sequence). This CDR3 has 15 residues. CDR3 coding DNA: TGTGCCAGCAGCTTTGGAGCTATTCGTAACTATGGCTACACCTTC. Its translation is CASSFGAIRNYGYTF.

The V call is TRBV7-6, the J call TRBJ2-2; TRBD1 matches at 10 bases. V was pared by 5 bases and J by 6 bases, with 9 bases of the junction left unmatched. The CDR3 contains 16 residues. CDR1 is SGHVS and CDR2 is FNYEAQ in the germline V gene. The CDR3 is CASSNRQGASAGELFF. The DNA of the CDR3 is TGTGCCAGCAGCAATCGACAGGGGGCTTCGGCCGGGGAGCTGTTTTTT.

The chain recombines TRBV18 with TRBJ1-1; no firm D call. Trimming took 3 bases from V and 0 from J, leaving 11 bases between them. Germline CDR1 reads KGHSH; CDR2 reads LQKENI. CDR3 size: 15 residues. This CDR3 reads CASSPRVLMNTEAFF. CDR3 DNA: TGTGCCAGCTCACCGCGGGTTCTTATGAACACTGAAGCTTTCTTT.

The genes are TRBV19 and TRBJ2-7, with 10 bases identical to TRBD1. V shed 6 bases and J 5 bases; nucleotides not matched to a gene: 10. Germline lookup yields CDR1 LNHDA and CDR2 SQIVND (reference sequence). CDR3 length: 15 residues. The CDR3 bases are TGTGCCAGTAGACACCCCGGACAGGGGGGCGACGAGCAGTACTTC. Its protein is CASRHPGQGGDEQYF.

The chain is built from TRBV7-8 and TRBJ1-2, with D hard to call. Germline V gives CDR1 SGHVS, CDR2 FQNEAQ. The CDR3 loop spans 14 amino acids. Trimming shortened V by 1 base and J by 1 base, and 7 bases separated the two germline ends. The CDR3 DNA follows: TGTGCCAGCAGCTTAGGAACAGATAACTATGGCTACACCTTC. Amino acids: CASSLGTDNYGYTF.

This clone was seen just once. The gene calls are TRBV14 and TRBJ1-1; D not resolved. Trimming left V 1 base short and J 4 bases short, with 7 bases between. Germline CDR1 and CDR2: SGHDN and FVKESK. This CDR3 comprises 13 residues. The CDR3: CASSQGVITEAFF. DNA of the CDR3: TGTGCCAGCAGCCAAGGAGTGATCACTGAAGCTTTCTTT.

As DNA, the CDR3 is TGTGCCAGCAGCTTGGGGACAGGGACTCAGCCCCAGCATTTT. Its protein is CASSLGTGTQPQHF. V and J are TRBV7-9 and TRBJ1-5; the match to TRBD1 covers 9 bases. The CDR3 runs 14 residues. Germline V gives CDR1 SEHNR, CDR2 FQNEAQ (reference sequence). Trimming cost V 3 bases and J 6 bases; bases outside gene matches: 3.

This clone was seen a single time. V is TRBV5-5 and J is TRBJ2-7; no clear D gene. The CDR3 contains 13 residues. Germline CDR1 is SGHKS and CDR2 is YYEKEE (reference sequence). Trimming stripped 4 bases from V and 3 bases from J, with 11 bases between. DNA of the CDR3: TGTGCCAGCAGCCCGGCTAGGAACTACGAGCAGTACTTC. Protein sequence: CASSPARNYEQYF.

The rearrangement links TRBV5-1 to TRBJ2-7; D ambiguous. This CDR3 is 12 amino acids long. V dropped 5 bases and J dropped 5 bases, with 11 bases sitting between them. CDR1 and CDR2 (germline): SGHRS, YFSETQ. CDR3 sequence: CASSPGLNEQYF. DNA for the CDR3: TGCGCCAGCAGTCCAGGCTTAAACGAGCAGTACTTC.

The chain employs TRBV15 and TRBJ2-7, with D tentatively TRBD2 (7 bases). V dropped 1 base and J dropped 5 bases, with 18 bases sitting between them. Germline V gene data show CDR1 as LNHNV and CDR2 as YYDKDF (reference sequence). The CDR3 covers 16 residues. CDR3 region: CATSRGGRGGGDEQYF. CDR3 coding DNA: TGTGCCACCAGCAGAGGCGGTAGGGGGGGCGGAGACGAGCAGTACTTC.

The chain links TRBV19 to TRBJ1-2; TRBD1 matches 10 bases. Germline CDR1 reads LNHDA; CDR2 reads SQIVND (reference sequence). The length of the CDR3 is 13 residues. J was trimmed by 5 bases and V by 3 bases; bases with no gene match: 0. The CDR3 DNA follows: TGTGCCAGTAGTATGGGACAGGGGTATGGCTACACCTTC. It specifies CASSMGQGYGYTF.

This sequence joins TRBV5-6 and TRBJ1-2; D might be TRBD1 (5 bases). The CDR3 length is 14 residues. Trimming left V 3 bases short and J 4 bases short, with 13 bases between. Germline V gene sequence: CDR1 SGHDT, CDR2 YYEEEE. CDR3 protein: CASSSSAGPYGYTF. The CDR3 bases are TGTGCCAGCAGCTCCTCTGCAGGGCCCTATGGCTACACCTTC.